Listed below are T cell receptor beta chains from one sample, sequenced in a study of CD8+ T cells in alopecia areata. Sequencing was performed with immunoSEQ multiplex PCR; in TCRdb, only in-frame clones are kept and a portion is missing. The sample has about 200,000 clones, around 65% seen once. Sequenced material: CD4+ T cells sorted from blood, taken at week 4, from a patient treated with tofacitinib. These TCRs come from a human donor with alopecia areata. CDR3s leave out the opening cysteine and the closing phenylalanine or tryptophan. Each record gives: J gene, V gene, CDR3 protein.

j_gene: TRBJ1-2; v_gene: TRBV5-1; CDR3aa: ASSPRQGDGYT
j_gene: TRBJ2-5; v_gene: TRBV30; CDR3aa: AWSVLSKGARSETQY
j_gene: TRBJ2-3; v_gene: TRBV10-2; CDR3aa: ASRGPSTDTQY
j_gene: TRBJ1-2; v_gene: TRBV4-2; CDR3aa: ASSQETGFGYT
j_gene: TRBJ2-1; v_gene: TRBV23-1; CDR3aa: ASNMGGGPSYNEQF
j_gene: TRBJ2-2; v_gene: TRBV5-4; CDR3aa: ASSKGGFVTPNTGELF
j_gene: TRBJ1-3; v_gene: TRBV9; CDR3aa: ASSVATYSGNTIY
j_gene: TRBJ2-7; v_gene: TRBV11-2; CDR3aa: ASSRNSLVGEQY
j_gene: TRBJ2-3; v_gene: TRBV2; CDR3aa: ARAGSTDTQY
j_gene: TRBJ1-2; v_gene: TRBV30; CDR3aa: AWSVQGAYGYT
j_gene: TRBJ1-2; v_gene: TRBV5-6; CDR3aa: ASSSGLYGYT
j_gene: TRBJ1-1; v_gene: TRBV2; CDR3aa: ASRPGWPMNTEAF
j_gene: TRBJ2-6; v_gene: TRBV4-2; CDR3aa: ASSQDLGTPSGANVLT
j_gene: TRBJ1-6; v_gene: TRBV18; CDR3aa: ASSPSAGAYSPLH
j_gene: TRBJ2-5; v_gene: TRBV29-1; CDR3aa: SEPPGQKETQY
j_gene: TRBJ1-2; v_gene: TRBV7-9; CDR3aa: ASSPDYYGYT
j_gene: TRBJ2-2; v_gene: TRBV4-2; CDR3aa: ASSQEGVKATNTGELF
j_gene: TRBJ2-7; v_gene: TRBV7-2; CDR3aa: ASSSRTSGGRYEQY
j_gene: TRBJ2-7; v_gene: TRBV5-4; CDR3aa: ASSTRGLAGDEQY
j_gene: TRBJ2-1; v_gene: TRBV6-5; CDR3aa: ASSYQGFLSGEQF
j_gene: TRBJ1-2; v_gene: TRBV2; CDR3aa: ASSEGQSGYT
j_gene: TRBJ2-1; v_gene: TRBV7-9; CDR3aa: ASSAVPISGGSYNEQF
j_gene: TRBJ2-3; v_gene: TRBV9; CDR3aa: ASSGTSRADTQY
j_gene: TRBJ1-2; v_gene: TRBV29-1; CDR3aa: SVGGQDYGYT
j_gene: TRBJ1-2; v_gene: TRBV7-9; CDR3aa: ASSSDAGGYGYT
j_gene: TRBJ2-7; v_gene: TRBV11-2; CDR3aa: ASSLDLMGDYEQY
j_gene: TRBJ2-3; v_gene: TRBV30; CDR3aa: AWSGTSGGPLPKYTDTQY
j_gene: TRBJ1-2; v_gene: TRBV6-5; CDR3aa: ASRGGDSGYT
j_gene: TRBJ2-5; v_gene: TRBV11-3; CDR3aa: ASSLGTGKTQY
j_gene: TRBJ2-7; v_gene: TRBV23-1; CDR3aa: ASTWTGSYEQY
j_gene: TRBJ1-1; v_gene: TRBV29-1; CDR3aa: SAGEQGATEAF
j_gene: TRBJ2-3; v_gene: TRBV16; CDR3aa: ASSQSSIRRVTQY
j_gene: TRBJ2-3; v_gene: TRBV5-1; CDR3aa: ASRRAGAPSDTQY
j_gene: TRBJ1-1; v_gene: TRBV29-1; CDR3aa: SVEGTEAF
j_gene: TRBJ2-7; v_gene: TRBV5-1; CDR3aa: ASSLGLNRGGGYEQY
j_gene: TRBJ2-3; v_gene: TRBV7-9; CDR3aa: ASSLGLGDTQY
j_gene: TRBJ1-2; v_gene: TRBV10-3; CDR3aa: AISVHQGSYGYT
j_gene: TRBJ2-5; v_gene: TRBV20-1; CDR3aa: SGVYQETQY
j_gene: TRBJ1-5; v_gene: TRBV2; CDR3aa: ASSELGDQPQH
j_gene: TRBJ2-7; v_gene: TRBV7-2; CDR3aa: ASSLGYGQGSSYEQY
j_gene: TRBJ2-1; v_gene: TRBV29-1; CDR3aa: SAEGGYNEQF
j_gene: TRBJ2-5; v_gene: TRBV9; CDR3aa: ASSVGTLITETQY
j_gene: TRBJ1-1; v_gene: TRBV10-3; CDR3aa: AISGTGLNTEAF
j_gene: TRBJ2-3; v_gene: TRBV2; CDR3aa: ATGAWRTDTQY
j_gene: TRBJ2-7; v_gene: TRBV29-1; CDR3aa: SVFTGVREQY
j_gene: TRBJ1-2; v_gene: TRBV5-5; CDR3aa: ASFLGGTLYGYT
j_gene: TRBJ1-1; v_gene: TRBV10-3; CDR3aa: AISGGQSEAF
j_gene: TRBJ2-5; v_gene: TRBV29-1; CDR3aa: SFRGPPLQETQY
j_gene: TRBJ1-1; v_gene: TRBV7-2; CDR3aa: ASRRNSNTEAF
j_gene: TRBJ2-2; v_gene: TRBV5-1; CDR3aa: ASSSTGGAVAGELF
j_gene: TRBJ1-4; v_gene: TRBV7-2; CDR3aa: ASSSRTGWNEKLF
j_gene: TRBJ1-2; v_gene: TRBV27; CDR3aa: ASSPPTRGGYT
j_gene: TRBJ1-5; v_gene: TRBV25-1; CDR3aa: ASSDAGDVSNQPQH
j_gene: TRBJ1-1; v_gene: TRBV6-5; CDR3aa: ASSYYGGNTEAF